This TCR beta chain was documented in a study of blood T cell repertoires in COVID-19. Across the whole study: Acute-phase and convalescent COVID-19 samples originated in the United States, Italy and Spain. Sample material is recorded as cDNA or gDNA derived from T cells, B-cell-depleted T cells, or PBMCs.

Data came from immunoSEQ multiplex PCR; TCRdb stores just in-frame clones and leaves some out. Found here are 75,000 to 95,000 clones, 70% to 85% of them singletons; the top ten hold 20% to 25%. Trimming removed 4 bases from V and 0 bases from J; junction bases left unmatched: 3. Germline V lookup: CDR1 LNHDA, CDR2 SQIVND (reference sequence). The CDR3 is 15 amino acids. The receptor was isolated from a woman in her fifties or sixties in a cohort sampled during active or convalescent COVID-19. The chain recombines TRBV19 with TRBJ1-5, with TRBD1 matching over 7 bases. Material: peripheral blood. The CDR3 here is CASSNRQGSNQPQHF. The DNA of the CDR3 is TGTGCCAGTAGTAATCGACAGGGTAGCAATCAGCCCCAGCATTTT.